This paragraph covers one T cell receptor beta chain sequence. The source of the sample is a study of CDR3 diversity in severe acne. The germline CDR1 and CDR2 sequences are SGHTA and FQGTGA. The CDR3 loop spans 13 amino acids. Trimming stripped 4 bases from V and 7 bases from J, with 10 bases between. TCRdb reprocessed the PCR reads with MiXCR, giving one entry per CDR3 protein. The data hold about 85,000 distinct CDR3 sequences, with roughly half observed a single time. What was sequenced was blood. The source of this sequence is a male donor in good health, serving as a control. The rearrangement links TRBV7-3 to TRBJ1-4, with D hard to call. CDR3 bases: TGTGCCAGCAGCTCTAGGACGGCTGAAAAACTGTTTTTT. As protein: CASSSRTAEKLFF.